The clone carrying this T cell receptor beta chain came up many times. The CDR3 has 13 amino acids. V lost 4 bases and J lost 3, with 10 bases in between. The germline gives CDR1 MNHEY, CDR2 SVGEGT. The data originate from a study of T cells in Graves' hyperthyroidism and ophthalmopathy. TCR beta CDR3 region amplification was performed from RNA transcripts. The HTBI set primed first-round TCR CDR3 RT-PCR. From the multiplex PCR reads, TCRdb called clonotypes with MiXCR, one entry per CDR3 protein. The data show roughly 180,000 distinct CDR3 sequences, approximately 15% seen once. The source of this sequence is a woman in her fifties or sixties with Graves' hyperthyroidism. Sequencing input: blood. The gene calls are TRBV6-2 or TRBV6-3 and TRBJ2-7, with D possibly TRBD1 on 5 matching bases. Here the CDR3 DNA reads TGTGCCAGCAGTTGGACATCCAACTACGAGCAGTACTTC. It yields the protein CASSWTSNYEQYF.